The 32 T cell receptor beta chains below were found in one sample sequenced in a study of cytomegalovirus exposure and HLA in healthy donors listed by TCRdb under 2017. Receptors were amplified or captured by the immunoSEQ multiplex PCR assay. The multiplex PCR relied on a mix of 60 forward primers for TCR Vbeta segments and 13 reverse primers for TCR Jbeta segments. The clones in this table, taken by TCRdb from immuneACCESS, are in-frame only. Not every clone is retained; where verified, under half of the shortfall comes from an unresolved V gene, and the cause of the rest is unknown. Across this sample there are fewer than 150,000 clones, with around 77% seen only once. The ten biggest clones cover 5.4% of the sample. The sequenced sample consisted of PBMCs. Receptors were obtained from a woman younger than 45 in good health and CMV-seropositive.

The rearrangement uses TRBV2 and TRBJ1-2; TRBD1 matches at 7 bases. After removal of 4 bases from V and 2 bases from J, the junction contained 4 bases not matched to a gene. CDR3 length: 14 residues. Germline CDR1 is SNHLY and CDR2 is FYNNEI. The CDR3 loop is CASSVSGGNYGYTF. The CDR3 nucleotides read TGTGCCAGCAGTGTTTCAGGGGGAAACTATGGCTACACCTTC.

The chain combines TRBV5-1 with TRBJ2-7, with D perhaps matching TRBD2 (6 bases). Trimming cost V 0 bases and J 5 bases, with 12 bases left between them. Per the germline V gene, CDR1 is SGHRS and CDR2 is YFSETQ. This CDR3 spans 14 amino acids. The CDR3 DNA reads TGCGCCAGCAGCTTGGCTGCGGGAAAGGACGAGCAGTACTTC. It translates to CASSLAAGKDEQYF.

J is TRBJ1-2 and V is TRBV5-1; no reliable D call. Looked up from germline, CDR1 is SGHRS and CDR2 is YFSETQ. The ends were cut back, 0 bases at V and 3 bases at J, with 6 bases in the middle. This CDR3 has 13 amino acids. In DNA form, the CDR3 reads TGCGCCAGCAGCTTGGGGCCCGACTATGGCTACACCTTC. It specifies CASSLGPDYGYTF.

The chain is built from TRBV5-1 and TRBJ1-6; unclear D gene. CDR1 and CDR2 (germline): SGHRS, YFSETQ. CDR3 length: 13 amino acids. The germline V and J ends were trimmed by 4 bases and 5 bases, with 7 bases remaining between them. The CDR3 spells CASSQSDNSPLHF. The CDR3 region has the DNA TGCGCCAGCAGCCAGTCTGATAATTCACCCCTCCACTTT.

A single count supports this clone. This chain joins TRBV11-1 and TRBJ2-1; 8 bases map to TRBD2. Per the germline V gene, CDR1 is SGHAT and CDR2 is FQDESV (reference sequence). Trimming took 5 bases from V and 1 from J; bases not matched to a gene: 4. CDR3 size: 15 residues. The DNA for the CDR3 is TGTGCCAGCAGCCTAAGCGGGAGTTCCTACAATGAGCAGTTCTTC. Translating gives CASSLSGSSYNEQFF.

The V and J genes are TRBV16 and TRBJ1-4, with 11 bases fitting TRBD1. The length of the CDR3 is 17 residues. Germline CDR1 and CDR2: KGHSY and FQNENV. Trimming took 0 bases from V and 7 from J; bases not matched to a gene: 7. In DNA, the CDR3 is TGTGCCAGCAGCCAATCGGGCCCCGGGACAGGGGGTGAAAAACTGTTTTTT. Translated, it gives CASSQSGPGTGGEKLFF. The variable domain in full, completed from reference TRBV16 and TRBJ1-4, reads GEEVAQTPKHLVRGEGQKAKLYCAPIKGHSYVFWYQQVLKNEFKFLISFQNENVFDETGMPKERFSAKCLPNSPCSLEIQATKLEDSAVYFCASSQSGPGTGGEKLFFGSGTQLSVL.

This sequence joins TRBV5-1 and TRBJ1-2; 8 bases match TRBD1. The germline V gene encodes CDR1 SGHRS and CDR2 YFSETQ. With 0 bases clipped from V and 8 bases from J, the junction kept 6 bases outside the gene matches. The CDR3 covers 14 residues. Here the CDR3 DNA reads TGCGCCAGCAGCTTGGACGGACAGGGATCCGGCTACACCTTC. Protein product: CASSLDGQGSGYTF.

This chain links TRBV7-2 with TRBJ1-2; no firm D call. The CDR3 consists of 13 residues. Germline V gene sequence: CDR1 SGHTA, CDR2 FQGNSA. V gave up 2 bases and J gave up 6 bases, with 10 bases separating them. DNA for the CDR3: TGTGCCAGCAGCTTAACCGGGAGAGATGGCTACACCTTC. Protein product: CASSLTGRDGYTF.

CDR3 DNA: TGTGCCAGCATCTTCGGACAGGGAATACAAGAGACCCAGTACTTC. As protein: CASIFGQGIQETQYF. This rearrangement joins TRBV6-1 to TRBJ2-5; 8 bases agree with TRBD1. The CDR3 has 15 residues. After removal of 7 bases from V and 2 bases from J, the junction contained 9 bases not matched to a gene. The germline gives CDR1 MNHNS, CDR2 SASEGT.

In its sample, this clone was seen once. This chain joins TRBV10-3 and TRBJ1-3; D is ambiguous. The germline V and J ends were trimmed by 3 bases and 0 bases, with 9 bases remaining between them. The CDR3 runs to 15 residues. CDR1 is ENHRY, CDR2 SYGVKD, per germline. This CDR3 reads CAISEVGSSGNTIYF. In DNA, the CDR3 is TGTGCCATCAGTGAAGTTGGCAGCTCTGGAAACACCATATATTTT.

The chain has TRBV6-5 and TRBJ1-1; D possibly corresponds to TRBD1 (6 bases). From germline, CDR1 is MNHEY and CDR2 SVGAGI. Deletions cut 6 bases from V and 10 bases from J, with 18 bases between. The CDR3 extends over 13 amino acids. DNA of the CDR3: TGTGCCAGCAGCACGACGGCCAGGGGTCGAGCTTTCTTT. Protein sequence: CASSTTARGRAFF.

The gene calls are TRBV9 and TRBJ1-1, with 8 bases lining up with TRBD1. This CDR3 has 14 residues. Germline V gives CDR1 SGDLS, CDR2 YYNGEE. Losses at the gene ends were 4 bases for V and 3 bases for J; bases not matched to a gene: 5. The CDR3 region is CASSKGQGDTEAFF. CDR3 coding DNA: TGTGCCAGCAGCAAAGGACAGGGAGACACTGAAGCTTTCTTT.

The V gene is TRBV5-1, the J gene TRBJ1-1; perhaps TRBD1 as D (6 bases). CDR1 SGHRS and CDR2 YFSETQ come from the germline V gene. The CDR3 runs 13 residues. V lost 4 bases and J 6 bases, leaving 13 bases between the germline ends. The CDR3 loop reads CASSATGFAEAFF. In DNA form, the CDR3 reads TGCGCCAGCAGCGCCACAGGGTTCGCTGAAGCTTTCTTT.

The CDR3 DNA reads as TGTGCCATCAGTGAGCCCGGCTCTGGAAACACCATATATTTT. This gives the protein CAISEPGSGNTIYF. The chain combines TRBV10-3 with TRBJ1-3; no clear D gene. The CDR3 length is 14 residues. Trimming pared 2 bases from V and 0 bases from J, leaving 5 bases between. The germline CDR1 and CDR2 sequences are ENHRY and SYGVKD.

The rearrangement links TRBV7-8 to TRBJ1-1; D ambiguous. Germline CDR1 and CDR2: SGHVS and FQNEAQ. This CDR3 has 12 residues. Between the trimmed V and J ends, which lost 1 base and 4 bases, there was a span of 4 bases. This CDR3 is CASSLVSTEAFF. CDR3 coding DNA: TGTGCCAGCAGCTTAGTTAGCACTGAAGCTTTCTTT.

This sequence joins TRBV19 and TRBJ1-2; D is ambiguous. This CDR3 comprises 12 residues. V was trimmed by 3 bases and J by 3 bases, leaving 5 bases between them. CDR1 is LNHDA and CDR2 is SQIVND in the germline V gene (reference sequence). Here the CDR3 reads CASSMRDYGYTF. The CDR3 DNA reads TGTGCCAGTAGTATGCGGGACTATGGCTACACCTTC. Using reference TRBV19 and TRBJ1-2 for the parts outside the CDR3, the full variable domain is DGGITQSPKYLFRKEGQNVTLSCEQNLNHDAMYWYRQDPGQGLRLIYYSQIVNDFQKGDIAEGYSVSREKKESFPLTVTSAQKNPTAFYLCASSMRDYGYTFGSGTRLTVV.

The rearrangement joins TRBV5-1 to TRBJ2-3; 9 bases agree with TRBD1. Trimming took 3 bases from V and 3 from J; bases not matched to a gene: 5. CDR3 length: 15 residues. CDR1 is SGHRS and CDR2 is YFSETQ in the germline V gene. The CDR3 region is CASSWGDRETDTQYF. Here the CDR3 DNA reads TGCGCCAGCAGCTGGGGGGACAGGGAAACAGATACGCAGTATTTT. Filled out from reference TRBV5-1 and TRBJ2-3, the complete variable domain reads KAGVTQTPRYLIKTRGQQVTLSCSPISGHRSVSWYQQTPGQGLQFLFEYFSETQRNKGNFPGRFSGRQFSNSRSEMNVSTLELGDSALYLCASSWGDRETDTQYFGPGTRLTVL.

V is TRBV5-4 and J is TRBJ2-7; D perhaps matches TRBD1 (6 bases). The germline V gene encodes CDR1 SGHNT and CDR2 YYREEE (reference sequence). The CDR3 sequence is 15 residues long. Trimming left V 4 bases short and J 0 bases short, with 14 bases between. The CDR3 DNA is TGTGCCAGCAGCCCGGGACATACAAACTCCTACGAGCAGTACTTC. The encoded protein is CASSPGHTNSYEQYF.

CDR3: CAWSRQHLNTEAFF. For the CDR3, the DNA is TGTGCCTGGAGTAGACAGCATTTGAACACTGAAGCTTTCTTT. The J gene is TRBJ1-1, the V gene TRBV30; D perhaps matches TRBD1 (5 bases). This CDR3 is built from 14 residues. Germline V gives CDR1 GTSNPN, CDR2 SVGIG (reference sequence). V lost 2 bases and J 0 bases, leaving 10 bases between the germline ends.

The J gene is TRBJ2-1, the V gene TRBV6-1; D call uncertain. Trimming pared 8 bases from V and 4 bases from J, leaving 9 bases between. CDR1 is MNHNS and CDR2 is SASEGT in the germline V gene. CDR3 length equals 12 residues. CDR3 protein: CASSLGYNEQFF. CDR3 nucleotide sequence: TGTGCCAGCTCCCTAGGATACAATGAGCAGTTCTTC.

The chain recombines TRBV19 with TRBJ2-5; TRBD2 is a possible D gene (7 bases). CDR1 is LNHDA and CDR2 is SQIVND in the germline V gene (reference sequence). There are 14 residues in the CDR3. The V end was cut by 3 bases, the J end by 11 bases, with 19 bases between. The CDR3 nucleotides read TGTGCCAGTAGTATTGTCGGCGGGGGCGGGGAGCAGTACTTC. It translates to CASSIVGGGGEQYF.

This clone was seen a single time. The V gene is TRBV20-1, the J gene TRBJ1-1; D is perhaps TRBD1 (6 bases). Germline lookup yields CDR1 DFQATT and CDR2 SNEGSKA (reference sequence). V lost 6 bases, J lost 7 bases, and 12 bases lay in between. The CDR3 has 11 residues. The CDR3 coding sequence is TGCAGTGCAAGACAGGTGCGTGAAGCTTTCTTT. It specifies CSARQVREAFF.

The chain links TRBV14 to TRBJ2-1; 9 nucleotides align to TRBD2. The CDR3 runs to 16 residues. The germline V gene has CDR1 SGHDN and CDR2 FVKESK. Trimming at V came to 2 bases and at J to 8 bases, leaving 10 bases not matched to a gene. CDR3 sequence reads: CASSQLAGKVVYEQFF. The CDR3 DNA is TGTGCCAGCAGCCAACTAGCGGGAAAGGTAGTCTATGAGCAGTTCTTC.

This chain joins TRBV6-5 and TRBJ2-7; a weak D match, TRBD2 (7 bases). The CDR3 totals 15 residues. CDR1 is MNHEY and CDR2 is SVGAGI in the germline V gene. Trimming took 4 bases from V and 6 from J, leaving 19 bases between them. In DNA form, the CDR3 reads TGTGCCAGCAGTTGGAGTAGGGAGGGGGGATCCGAGCAGTACTTC. Translated, it gives CASSWSREGGSEQYF.

V is TRBV19 and J is TRBJ2-3, with 7 positions matching TRBD2. With V trimmed by 0 bases and J by 3 bases, 3 bases remained unmatched. CDR1 and CDR2 from the germline V gene are LNHDA and SQIVND (reference sequence). The CDR3 spans 15 residues. The CDR3 here is CASSIDGGRTDTQYF. The CDR3 DNA is TGTGCCAGTAGTATAGACGGGGGGAGGACAGATACGCAGTATTTT.

The chain carries TRBV7-9 and TRBJ2-3, with TRBD2 identical over 8 bases. The germline CDR1 and CDR2 sequences are SEHNR and FQNEAQ (reference sequence). The V gene end was trimmed by 6 bases and the J gene end by 2 bases; junction bases not matched to a gene: 7. The CDR3 is 15 residues long. The CDR3 bases are TGTGCCAGCAGTGTAGGACTAGCAGACACAGATACGCAGTATTTT. Its translation: CASSVGLADTDTQYF.

The chain recombines TRBV18 with TRBJ2-7; D possibly corresponds to TRBD1 (6 bases). Germline V lookup: CDR1 KGHSH, CDR2 LQKENI. V lost 4 bases to trimming and J lost 9 bases, with 16 bases between them. The CDR3 contains 13 residues. The CDR3 coding sequence is TGTGCCAGCTCACGGGATGCAGGGGCCGGGCAGTACTTC. Translated: CASSRDAGAGQYF.

This rearrangement joins TRBV9 to TRBJ2-5, with 12 bases identical to TRBD2. V dropped 0 bases and J dropped 3; count of bases not matched to a gene: 3. Germline lookup yields CDR1 SGDLS and CDR2 YYNGEE. The CDR3 extends over 16 amino acids. The CDR3 DNA follows: TGTGCCAGCAGCGTAGCTAGGACTAGCGGGGAAGAGACCCAGTACTTC. Translating gives CASSVARTSGEETQYF.

The chain couples TRBV5-1 to TRBJ2-7; 9 nucleotides match TRBD1. V lost 7 bases and J lost 4; bases outside the gene matches: 6. CDR1 and CDR2 from the germline V gene are SGHRS and YFSETQ. The CDR3 is made up of 13 amino acids. CDR3 coding DNA: TGCGCCAGCCGTCGGGACAGGGATTACGAGCAGTACTTC. Translation gives CASRRDRDYEQYF.

This clone has a handful of counts. The gene calls are TRBV6-5 and TRBJ2-3; 9 positions agree with TRBD2. CDR1 and CDR2 from the germline V gene are MNHEY and SVGAGI. Unmatched junction bases numbered 6, after V lost 6 bases and J lost 2 bases. This CDR3 is built from 15 residues. In nucleotides, the CDR3 is TGTGCCAGCAGCGTAGCGGGGGAGCTCACAGATACGCAGTATTTT. Translation: CASSVAGELTDTQYF.

The chain carries TRBV6-1 and TRBJ2-3; 11 bases fit TRBD2. Germline CDR1 MNHNS, CDR2 SASEGT. The CDR3 is made up of 14 amino acids. The V segment lost 10 bases and the J segment 6 bases; nucleotides outside the gene matches: 9. The CDR3 here is CATRSGGAQDTQYF. CDR3 nucleotide sequence: TGTGCCACCCGTAGCGGGGGGGCTCAGGATACGCAGTATTTT.

The chain combines TRBV19 with TRBJ1-2; no firm D call. The CDR3 spans 13 residues. Germline V gene data show CDR1 as LNHDA and CDR2 as SQIVND (reference sequence). V lost 3 bases and J lost 5, with 10 bases in between. The CDR3 DNA follows: TGTGCCAGTAGTATGGCCGCATCGTATGGCTACACCTTC. Its protein is CASSMAASYGYTF. Full variable domain (rest looked up from reference TRBV19 and TRBJ1-2): DGGITQSPKYLFRKEGQNVTLSCEQNLNHDAMYWYRQDPGQGLRLIYYSQIVNDFQKGDIAEGYSVSREKKESFPLTVTSAQKNPTAFYLCASSMAASYGYTFGSGTRLTVV.